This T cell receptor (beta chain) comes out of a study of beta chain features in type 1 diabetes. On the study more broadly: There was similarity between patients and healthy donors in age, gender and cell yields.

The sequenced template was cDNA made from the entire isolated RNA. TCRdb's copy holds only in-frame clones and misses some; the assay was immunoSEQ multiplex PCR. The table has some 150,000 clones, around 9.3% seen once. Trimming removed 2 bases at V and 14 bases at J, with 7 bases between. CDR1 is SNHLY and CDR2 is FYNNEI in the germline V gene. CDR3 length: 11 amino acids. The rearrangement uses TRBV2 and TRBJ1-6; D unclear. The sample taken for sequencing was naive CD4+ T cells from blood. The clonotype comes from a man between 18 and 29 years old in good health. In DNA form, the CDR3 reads TGTGCCAGCAGTGAATCCGGGGCCCTCCACTTT. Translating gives CASSESGALHF.